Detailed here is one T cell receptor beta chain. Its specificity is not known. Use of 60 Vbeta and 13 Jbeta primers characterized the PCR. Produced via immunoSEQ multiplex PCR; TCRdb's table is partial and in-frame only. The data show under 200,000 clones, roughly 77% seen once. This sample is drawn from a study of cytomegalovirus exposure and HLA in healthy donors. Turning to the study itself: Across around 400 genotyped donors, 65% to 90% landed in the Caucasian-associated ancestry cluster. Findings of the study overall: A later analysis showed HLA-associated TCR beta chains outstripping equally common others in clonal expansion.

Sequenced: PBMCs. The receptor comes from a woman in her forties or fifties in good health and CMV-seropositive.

Here the CDR3 reads CASSESQGDWNTEAFF. The DNA of the CDR3 is TGTGCCAGCAGTGAGTCCCAGGGGGACTGGAACACTGAAGCTTTCTTT. J is TRBJ1-1 and V is TRBV25-1; TRBD1 matches 7 bases. J gave up 1 base and V 3 bases, and 8 bases lay outside the gene matches. The CDR3 length is 16 residues. Looked up from germline, CDR1 is MGHDK and CDR2 is SYGVNS. Using reference TRBV25-1 and TRBJ1-1 for the parts outside the CDR3, the full variable domain is EADIYQTPRYLVIGTGKKITLECSQTMGHDKMYWYQQDPGMELHLIHYSYGVNSTEKGDLSSESTVSRIRTEHFPLTLESARPSHTSQYLCASSESQGDWNTEAFFGQGTRLTVV.